The sequence of this T cell receptor beta chain was determined in a study of early T cells in non-severe SARS-CoV-2 infection (dated by TCRdb to the early 2020s). At the level of the whole study: Because TCR sequencing was done on bulk RNA from unsorted whole blood, the alpha and beta chains could not be paired. General findings and caveats noted by the study authors: VDJdb matching was skewed toward anti-spike CD8 responses and likely underestimated virus-specific expansions by missing private and CD4 specificities.

The cysteine opens and the phenylalanine closes a CDR3 of 13 amino acids. CDR3 DNA only is kept here, 39 bases in frame from base 1. V is reduced by 2 bases and J by 1 base, leaving a spacing of 5 bases between them. The germline V gene sets CDR1 to SGHTA and CDR2 to FQGTGA. This clonotype has a count of ten or more. Its antigen is still unknown. No quality values exist for individual bases; no much larger clone is one base distant. Libraries were constructed by 5' RACE. The data were produced on a NextSeq 500. The TCR library protocol attached unique molecular identifiers to individual cDNA molecules to correct for sequencing error and PCR bias. Both TCR alpha and beta chains were sequenced, and tight co-correlation was observed between alpha and beta sequence abundances in each sample. The authors' pipeline ran thus. Decombinator V4 was used to perform V gene, J gene and CDR3 annotation of TCR sequences. Expanded TCRs were defined as changing significantly between any two time points under a Poisson model with p below 0.0001. TCR abundances were normalised to the total number of TCRs sequenced per sample and expressed as counts per million. MAIT TCRs were defined by TRAV1-2 paired with TRAJ12, TRAJ20 or TRAJ33, and iNKT TCRs by TRAV10 paired with TRAJ18. VDJdb, accessed 1 November 2021, was searched for CMV, EBV and SARS-CoV-2 annotated TCRs, with TCRs annotated for multiple antigens excluded. The raw public data were reprocessed by TCRdb itself: fastp quality trimming at Q25, MiXCR clonotype calling, in-frame beta chains only. Identical CDR3 protein sequences are pooled into one entry, listed with their most common genes and DNA. None of the V and J calls come from the authors' own analysis; TCRdb made them. In all, the sample holds around 67,000 distinct CDR3 sequences, and about an eighth of those were seen once. The ten largest clones represent 4.5% to 7% of the sample.

A case-control design nested within a healthcare worker cohort in London, UK, was used, with weekly nasopharyngeal swab PCR tests and blood sampling performed. Healthcare workers were recruited between 23 and 31 March 2020, during the week of the UK lockdown, and were followed weekly for up to roughly 15 weeks. The sequence joins TRBV7-3 to TRBJ1-1; the D gene remains uncertain. This receptor was identified in an adult who was a healthcare worker with PCR-confirmed SARS-CoV-2 infection or an uninfected control (not recorded which). The material sequenced was whole blood, taken at baseline. CDR3 loop: CASSLGENTEAFF. At the DNA level, the sequence is TGTGCCAGCAGCTTAGGGGAGAACACTGAAGCTTTCTTT.